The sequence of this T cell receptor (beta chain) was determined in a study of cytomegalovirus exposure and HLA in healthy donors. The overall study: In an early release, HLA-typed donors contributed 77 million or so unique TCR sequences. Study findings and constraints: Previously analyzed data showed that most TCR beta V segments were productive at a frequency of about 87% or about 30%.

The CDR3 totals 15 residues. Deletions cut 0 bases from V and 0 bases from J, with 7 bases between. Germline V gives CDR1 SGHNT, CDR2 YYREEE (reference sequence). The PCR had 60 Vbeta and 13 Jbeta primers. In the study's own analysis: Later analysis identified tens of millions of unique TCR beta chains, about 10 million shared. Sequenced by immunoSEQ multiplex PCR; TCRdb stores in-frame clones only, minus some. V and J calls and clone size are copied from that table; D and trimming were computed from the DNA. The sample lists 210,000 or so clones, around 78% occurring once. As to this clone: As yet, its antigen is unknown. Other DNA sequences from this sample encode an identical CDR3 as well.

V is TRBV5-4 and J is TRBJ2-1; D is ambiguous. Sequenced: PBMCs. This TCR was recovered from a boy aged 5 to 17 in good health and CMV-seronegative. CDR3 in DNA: TGTGCCAGCAGCTTGGATCCGAGCTCCTACAATGAGCAGTTCTTC. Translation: CASSLDPSSYNEQFF.